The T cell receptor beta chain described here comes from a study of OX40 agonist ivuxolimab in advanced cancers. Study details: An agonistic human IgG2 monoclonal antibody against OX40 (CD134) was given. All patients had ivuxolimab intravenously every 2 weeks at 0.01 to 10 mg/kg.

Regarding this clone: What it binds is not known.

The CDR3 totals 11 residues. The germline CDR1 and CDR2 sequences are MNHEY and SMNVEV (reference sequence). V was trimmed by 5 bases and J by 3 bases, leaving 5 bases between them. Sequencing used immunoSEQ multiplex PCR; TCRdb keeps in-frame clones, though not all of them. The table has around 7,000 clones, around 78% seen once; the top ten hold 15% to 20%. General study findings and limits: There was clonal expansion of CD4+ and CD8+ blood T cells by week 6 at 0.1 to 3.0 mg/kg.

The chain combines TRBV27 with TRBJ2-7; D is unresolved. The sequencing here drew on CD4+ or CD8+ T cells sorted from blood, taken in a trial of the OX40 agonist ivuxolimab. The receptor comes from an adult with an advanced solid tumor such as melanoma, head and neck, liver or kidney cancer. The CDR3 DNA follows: TGTGCCAGCAGTCAGAACTACGAGCAGTACTTC. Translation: CASSQNYEQYF.